Given below is one T cell receptor (beta chain) in context. The antigen is undetermined. The data are from a study of Ad26.COV2.S vaccination and SARS-CoV-2 variants. Whole-study context: Donor allocation was to the COV1001 Ad26.COV2.S trial arm. Ad26.COV2.S, an intramuscular injection, was given once or twice 56 days apart.

Assay: immunoSEQ multiplex PCR; the TCRdb copy retains only in-frame clones and omits some. The sample includes hundreds of thousands of clones, around 89% of them seen just once. Noted treatment: approximately 18 received Ad26.COV2.S at low or high dose, single or two shots; about 5 received placebo; per-sample allocation not given. Sampling happened 63 days after the first vaccine or placebo injection. An 18-55-year-old adult in Boston served as donor. Findings of the study overall: An underestimation of total T cell responses may have resulted from the TCR breadth and depth analyses.

This CDR3 has 17 residues. From germline, CDR1 is GTSNPN and CDR2 SVGIG (reference sequence). V lost 0 bases and J lost 0, with 12 bases in between. The sample here was peripheral blood, taken in a trial of Ad26.COV2.S vaccine versus placebo. The clonotype originates from a person aged 18-65 years who received the Ad26.COV2.S COVID-19 vaccine or a placebo. This sequence joins TRBV30 and TRBJ2-6, with D possibly being TRBD1 (6 bases). The CDR3 sequence: CAWSVRRTVSGANVLTF. The CDR3 region has the DNA TGTGCCTGGAGTGTTCGTCGGACAGTCTCTGGGGCCAACGTCCTGACTTTC.